This entry concerns a single T cell receptor (beta chain). This entry comes from a study of blood T cell repertoires in COVID-19. The length of the CDR3 is 16 residues. The V segment lost 4 bases and the J segment 4 bases; nucleotides outside the gene matches: 7. Germline V gene lookup returns CDR1 SGHVS and CDR2 FNYEAQ. Clones were sequenced by immunoSEQ multiplex PCR, and TCRdb holds only the in-frame ones, with some missing. Of roughly 260,000 clones listed, about 87% are singletons. Sequencing input: peripheral blood. The sequence was collected from a man in his 60s who had recovered from COVID-19. The chain is built from TRBV7-6 and TRBJ2-2, with 9 bases lining up with TRBD1. The CDR3 here is CASSSRQGVSTGELFF. CDR3 nucleotides: TGTGCCAGCAGCTCACGACAGGGGGTGAGCACCGGGGAGCTGTTTTTT.